The source of this T cell receptor beta chain is a study of long-term antiretroviral therapy in people with HIV. The CDR3 runs to 11 residues. Germline V gene data show CDR1 as DFQATT and CDR2 as SNEGSKA (reference sequence). immunoSEQ v3.0 was run at survey level. TCRdb keeps only in-frame clones here, not all; method: immunoSEQ multiplex PCR. The sample carries about 27,000 clones, 85% recorded once. There were roughly 0.9-11 million cryopreserved PBMC in the samples before DNA extraction. Study findings and constraints: Clones showing expansion before ART dominated the repertoire at all time points.

The sample holds one count of this clone. Its antigen is unidentified. The clonotype originates from a man between 40 and 49 years old with HIV. The sequenced sample was unsorted PBMCs, obtained 2.3 years after starting antiretroviral therapy. The V gene is TRBV20-1, the J gene TRBJ2-1; D gene uncertain. The chain's CDR3 is CSPWQSSEQFF. In DNA, the CDR3 is TGCAGCCCATGGCAGAGCTCTGAGCAGTTCTTC.